These 10 T cell receptor beta chains were sequenced from one sample in a study of cytomegalovirus exposure and HLA in healthy donors. The repertoire was sequenced with immunoSEQ multiplex PCR; TCRdb's copy has only in-frame clones and lacks some. Altogether about 82,000 clones are present, 90% to 95% being singletons, with the ten largest covering roughly 0.75%. Sequencing was performed on PBMCs. Receptors were obtained from a young woman in good health and CMV-seronegative.

The J gene is TRBJ2-3, the V gene TRBV4-3; possibly TRBD1 for D (7 bases). In germline, CDR1 is LGHNA, CDR2 YSLEER. The CDR3 is 15 amino acids. Trimming shortened V by 4 bases and J by 6 bases, and 17 bases separated the two germline ends. CDR3 bases: TGCGCCAGCAGCCCCCGCGGAGGGGGCGAGGATACGCAGTATTTT. It encodes CASSPRGGGEDTQYF.

V and J are TRBV7-2 and TRBJ1-1; D ambiguous. V was clipped by 1 base and J by 8 bases, with 8 bases between them. In germline, CDR1 is SGHTA, CDR2 FQGNSA. The CDR3 length is 12 residues. The CDR3 region has the DNA TGTGCCAGCAGCTTAGGGGGAGGGGAAGCTTTCTTT. It specifies CASSLGGGEAFF.

This clone showed up just a few times. The chain combines TRBV27 with TRBJ2-7; perhaps TRBD2 as D (6 bases). Per germline, CDR1 MNHEY and CDR2 SMNVEV (reference sequence). Trimming stripped 5 bases from V and 3 bases from J, with 26 bases between. The CDR3 runs 18 residues. CDR3 sequence reads: CASSTQPGWGVTHYEQYF. The CDR3 DNA follows: TGTGCCAGCAGTACACAACCAGGGTGGGGGGTCACTCACTACGAGCAGTACTTC.

This rearrangement joins TRBV19 to TRBJ1-1; TRBD1 might be the D (5 bases). Per germline, CDR1 LNHDA and CDR2 SQIVND (reference sequence). Trimming left V 7 bases short and J 3 bases short, with 12 bases between. The CDR3 is made up of 13 amino acids. In DNA, the CDR3 is TGTGCCAGTATTCCGACAGATCACACTGAAGCTTTCTTT. Its translation: CASIPTDHTEAFF.

The chain uses TRBV18 and TRBJ1-1; 9 nucleotides line up with TRBD1. The CDR3 is 15 amino acids. Per germline, CDR1 KGHSH and CDR2 LQKENI. The V and J ends lost 6 bases and 2 bases, in that order; junction bases with no gene match: 7. For the CDR3, the DNA is TGTGCCAGCTCCCCGGGACAGGGTCCCAACACTGAAGCTTTCTTT. Protein product: CASSPGQGPNTEAFF.

V gene TRBV18 combines with J gene TRBJ2-7; 7 positions agree with TRBD2. V lost 3 bases, J lost 6 bases, and 8 bases stayed unmatched. CDR3 length: 14 residues. In germline, CDR1 is KGHSH, CDR2 LQKENI. For the CDR3, the DNA is TGTGCCAGCTCACCCTCGGCGGGAGTAGGCGAGCAGTACTTC. This translates into CASSPSAGVGEQYF.

This chain joins TRBV11-2 and TRBJ2-7, with a weak D call TRBD2 (5 bases). Trimming removed 5 bases at V and 4 bases at J, with 18 bases between. CDR1 is SGHAT and CDR2 is FQNNGV in the germline V gene. The CDR3 totals 15 residues. CDR3 nucleotides: TGTGCCAGCAGCCCAAGGAGGACGAGGGCTTACGAGCAGTACTTC. It encodes CASSPRRTRAYEQYF.

V gene TRBV28 combines with J gene TRBJ2-3; TRBD1 matches at 8 bases. The CDR3 consists of 13 residues. Per the germline V gene, CDR1 is MDHEN and CDR2 is SYDVKM. J gave up 1 base and V 6 bases, and 0 bases lay outside the gene matches. CDR3 DNA: TGTGCCAGCAGGGACAGGGGCACAGATACGCAGTATTTT. This gives the protein CASRDRGTDTQYF. Based on the CDR3 plus reference TRBV28 and TRBJ2-3, the full variable domain is DVKVTQSSRYLVKRTGEKVFLECVQDMDHENMFWYRQDPGLGLRLIYFSYDVKMKEKGDIPEGYSVSREKKERFSLILESASTNQTSMYLCASRDRGTDTQYFGPGTRLTVL.

The chain combines TRBV19 with TRBJ2-5, with 10 nucleotides matching TRBD2. With V trimmed by 4 bases and J by 5 bases, 1 base remained unmatched. Germline-derived CDR1 and CDR2 are LNHDA and SQIVND (reference sequence). The CDR3 totals 13 residues. As DNA, the CDR3 is TGTGCCAGTAGTAGTAGCGGGAGGGAGACCCAGTACTTC. Its protein is CASSSSGRETQYF.

This clone is a singleton in its sample. J is TRBJ2-5 and V is TRBV4-3, with no clear D. V lost 4 bases, J lost 2 bases, and 11 bases lay in between. The CDR3 totals 14 residues. Germline V gives CDR1 LGHNA, CDR2 YSLEER. CDR3 coding DNA: TGCGCCAGCAGCCCTACTAACGAACAAGAGACCCAGTACTTC. It is translated as CASSPTNEQETQYF.